Included here is one T cell receptor beta chain sequence, with context. Its target is unknown. Other DNA sequences in the sample encode the same CDR3. Naive CD8 cells were CD45RO-negative, positively selected for CCR7, excluding terminally differentiated effector memory CD45RA+ cells. Trimming cost V 4 bases and J 2 bases, with 9 bases left between them. Germline loops: CDR1 SGHNT, CDR2 YYREEE (reference sequence). This CDR3 has 13 residues. The table came from immunoSEQ multiplex PCR; TCRdb's copy has only in-frame clones and leaves some out. The sample has more than 2 million clones, 85% to 95% seen once. This sample was taken from a study of shared clonotypes between healthy human individuals. The overall study: Per donor, three plates held CD4 naive cells, three held CD4 memory, two held CD8 naive and one held CD8 memory.

The study, taken as a whole, reports: Sampling included only blood; tissue repertoires likely differ.

This chain joins TRBV5-4 and TRBJ2-5, with TRBD1 as a possible D gene (6 bases). Source material: naive CD8+ T cells sorted from blood. The source of this sequence is a young man in good health. CDR3 coding DNA: TGTGCCAGCAGCCCTACAGGGCAAGAGACCCAGTACTTC. This codes for CASSPTGQETQYF.